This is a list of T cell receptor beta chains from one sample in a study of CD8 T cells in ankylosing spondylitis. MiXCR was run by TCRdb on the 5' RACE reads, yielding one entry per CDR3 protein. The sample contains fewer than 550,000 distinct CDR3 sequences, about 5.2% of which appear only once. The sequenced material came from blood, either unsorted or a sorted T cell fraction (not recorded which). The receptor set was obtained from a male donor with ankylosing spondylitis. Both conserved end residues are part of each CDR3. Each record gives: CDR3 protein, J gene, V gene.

CASSSRTASVAFF	TRBJ1-1	TRBV6-6
CASSQGDISFYGYTF	TRBJ1-2	TRBV3-1
CASSHRDTHYEQYF	TRBJ2-7	TRBV18
CASTFTAGNTGELFF	TRBJ2-2	TRBV19
CASSTGTGGTDTQYF	TRBJ2-3	TRBV9
CASSLPQSGVSYNEQFF	TRBJ2-1	TRBV28
CASRPRGQVKEQYF	TRBJ2-7	TRBV6-1
CASSQEGGPRIGGYTF	TRBJ1-2	TRBV4-1
CSAVGAGDRGLQPQHF	TRBJ1-5	TRBV20-1
CASSLGSEGYTF	TRBJ1-2	TRBV7-2
CASSFASGRLETQYF	TRBJ2-5	TRBV27
CASSPDQKGQPQHF	TRBJ1-5	TRBV18
CASSRLGGEEQYF	TRBJ2-7	TRBV7-9
CASSDPARGGSYNEQFF	TRBJ2-1	TRBV12-5
CASSVDPLTSGRINEQFF	TRBJ2-1	TRBV9
CASSLVSGKETQYF	TRBJ2-5	TRBV5-1
CASSFNEDEKLFF	TRBJ1-4	TRBV7-7
CASSSETGTDTQYF	TRBJ2-3	TRBV5-1
CASSQVAIADKNIQYF	TRBJ2-4	TRBV4-1
CASSSSDFITDTQYF	TRBJ2-3	TRBV7-2
CASSLTRGQDNTEAFF	TRBJ1-1	TRBV7-6
CASSEPAGRDTEAFF	TRBJ1-1	TRBV25-1
CASSPGLAGEVYSETQYF	TRBJ2-5	TRBV4-2
CASSQSNSNQPQHF	TRBJ1-5	TRBV16
CASSSFGLRIIKPYEQYF	TRBJ2-7	TRBV5-1
CASRPGTSGYNEQFF	TRBJ2-1	TRBV5-1
CASQTPGLSYNEQFF	TRBJ2-1	TRBV7-2
CASSEGRTAGTDTQYF	TRBJ2-3	TRBV7-6
CAISDSGTEYLTGELFF	TRBJ2-2	TRBV10-3
CASSFGGSGNRGSSSGNTIYF	TRBJ1-3	TRBV28
CTSGQDSLGNEQFF	TRBJ2-1	TRBV20-1
CASSLNSVANTGELFF	TRBJ2-2	TRBV7-3
CASSLETTQTGELFF	TRBJ2-2	TRBV11-2
CSASRSGRAAETQYF	TRBJ2-5	TRBV20-1
CSVVARTEAFF	TRBJ1-1	TRBV29-1
CASAWGDIQYF	TRBJ2-4	TRBV6-5
CASSGWGRSPLHF	TRBJ1-6	TRBV6-1
CASSLWQGQPQHF	TRBJ1-5	TRBV27
CASSKTTSGGASNEQFF	TRBJ2-1	TRBV9
CSVVEGGEKLFF	TRBJ1-4	TRBV29-1
CATEGQPKYEQYF	TRBJ2-7	TRBV10-3
CASSSTGGNTEAFF	TRBJ1-1	TRBV5-1
CASSLAGRSDTEAFF	TRBJ1-1	TRBV5-1
CASSLGTVFQETQYF	TRBJ2-5	TRBV11-3
CASSLTWNEQFF	TRBJ2-1	TRBV7-2
CASRSGGRYQETQYF	TRBJ2-5	TRBV28
CASSLRTGTDSPLHF	TRBJ1-6	TRBV5-1
CASGQGRGEQYF	TRBJ2-7	TRBV7-2
CASSGSQQPGQSPYEQYF	TRBJ2-7	TRBV11-1
CASSTPGGHHEQYF	TRBJ2-7	TRBV7-9
CASSPPWADTQYF	TRBJ2-3	TRBV5-1
CASSLAIGWMETQYF	TRBJ2-5	TRBV7-2
CASSLDRQGGGGYTF	TRBJ1-2	TRBV7-9
CSARPSLQGGETQYF	TRBJ2-5	TRBV20-1
CASSYSYRVDQPQHF	TRBJ1-5	TRBV6-5
CAISGQVHTEAFF	TRBJ1-1	TRBV10-3
CASSPGLQDTQYF	TRBJ2-3	TRBV5-5
CASSSTWGGYTF	TRBJ1-2	TRBV7-8